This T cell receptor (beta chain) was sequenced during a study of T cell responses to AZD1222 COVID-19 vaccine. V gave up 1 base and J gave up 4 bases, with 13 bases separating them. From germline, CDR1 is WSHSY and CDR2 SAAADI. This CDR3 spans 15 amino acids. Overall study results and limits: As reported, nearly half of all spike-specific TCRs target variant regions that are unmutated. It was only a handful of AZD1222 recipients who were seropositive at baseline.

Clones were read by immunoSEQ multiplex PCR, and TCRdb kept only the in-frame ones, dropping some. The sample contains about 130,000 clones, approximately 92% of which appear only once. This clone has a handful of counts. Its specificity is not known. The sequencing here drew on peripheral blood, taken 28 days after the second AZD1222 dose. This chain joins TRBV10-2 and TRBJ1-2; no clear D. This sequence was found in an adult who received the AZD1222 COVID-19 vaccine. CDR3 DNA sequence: TGCGCCAGCAGTGAGTTTGTAGGGTATACCTATGGCTACACCTTC. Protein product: CASSEFVGYTYGYTF.